This passage covers 3 T cell receptor beta chains from one sample sequenced in a study of CD8 T cells in Susac syndrome. Reverse transcription of 0.5 to 1 ug RNA was performed with random hexamers. One entry per CDR3 protein, called by TCRdb with MiXCR from the immunoSEQ multiplex PCR reads. The sample holds 120,000 to 150,000 distinct CDR3 sequences, 94% seen once. The sample taken for sequencing was CD4+ T cells from PBMCs. These receptors all stem from a human donor in good health.

This sequence joins TRBV5-1 and TRBJ1-2, with TRBD1 identical over 10 bases. The J segment lost 4 bases and the V segment lost 3 bases, leaving 6 bases of the junction unmatched. The CDR3 extends over 15 amino acids. CDR1 and CDR2 from the germline V gene are SGHRS and YFSETQ. CDR3 nucleotides: TGCGCCAGCAGCTGGAGACAGGGGGCGTCCTATGGCTACACCTTC. This encodes CASSWRQGASYGYTF.

This chain links TRBV24-1 with TRBJ2-7, with D maybe TRBD1 (6 bases). CDR1 is KGHDR, CDR2 SFDVKD, per germline. V dropped 4 bases and J dropped 3 bases, with 15 bases sitting between them. The CDR3 has 15 residues. CDR3 nucleotides: TGTGCCACCAGTGACCCCGGGACATCCCACTACGAGCAGTACTTC. Its protein is CATSDPGTSHYEQYF.

The V call is TRBV4-1, the J call TRBJ2-7; 9 bases map to TRBD2. Per germline, CDR1 MGHRA and CDR2 YSYEKL. V gave up 4 bases and J gave up 7 bases; unmatched junction bases: 8. The length of the CDR3 is 14 residues. CDR3 region: CASSRIAGAGEQYF. The CDR3 DNA follows: TGCGCCAGCAGCCGTATAGCGGGAGCCGGAGAGCAGTACTTC.